The present TCR beta chain was sequenced within a study of post-analysis software for immune sequencing data. A word on this clonotype: Antigen unknown.

Every TCR beta cDNA library bore unique molecular identifiers. A population of about 1 to 11 million T cells gave rise to about half a million cDNA molecules. TCRdb reanalysed the PCR reads using MiXCR and keeps one entry per CDR3 protein. The data contain approximately 630,000 distinct CDR3 sequences, 59% of them singletons. With 5 bases removed from V and 3 bases from J, the gap between germline ends came to 22 bases. This CDR3 contains 17 residues. Study findings and constraints: When patients were compared with controls, about five TRBV segments were more frequent, TRBV5-6, TRBV5-1 and TRBV20-1 among them. Compared with controls, patients showed significantly lower normalized Chao1 diversity. Same-batch samples co-clustered strongly by F measure.

The chain combines TRBV12-3 or TRBV12-4 with TRBJ1-1; D might be TRBD1 (6 bases). Sequenced sample: blood. The sequence came from a girl aged 2 to 10 with multiple sclerosis. The CDR3 spells CASSLLTVQGGHTEAFF. The CDR3 coding sequence is TGTGCCAGCAGTCTTCTAACGGTACAGGGTGGGCACACTGAAGCTTTCTTT.